This T cell receptor beta chain was recorded in a study of CD8 T cells in ankylosing spondylitis (dated by TCRdb to about 2017). Turning to the overall study: The study set out to find disease-linked TCR variants by profiling T cell receptor beta repertoires in ankylosing spondylitis patients and healthy donors. In total, the full study cohort was made up of over a hundred healthy donors and more than 20 ankylosing spondylitis patients. Peripheral blood was sampled, and synovial fluid was also collected from ankylosing spondylitis patients. The research as a whole found: Blood from ankylosing spondylitis patients appeared to be characterized by a TCR beta motif composed of under ten highly homologous amino acid variants. The disease-linked clones showed a CD8+ phenotype and occurred at relatively low frequencies in peripheral blood. Some TCR beta motif variants had previously been reported in synovial fluid and blood of reactive arthritis patients, which suggested common disease-initiation mechanisms. The disease-linked clones were reported to be significantly enriched in matched synovial fluid samples from ankylosing spondylitis patients.

This clonotype was detected ten times or more. Its antigen is not yet known. The record has no base qualities; no much larger clone is one base away. The instrument was an Illumina HiSeq 2500. TCR beta libraries were prepared by quantitative 5'-RACE with molecular barcodes. As for the authors' bioinformatics: Disease-linked TCR variants were identified with a new computational method built on a probabilistic model of VDJ rearrangement. Starting from the raw public reads, TCRdb applied fastp trimming at Q25, assembled clones with MiXCR and retained in-frame beta chains. For every CDR3 protein sequence, its rows merge into one entry that carries the most common genes and DNA. The V and J calls here are based on TCRdb, not the publication. This sample gives more than 650,000 distinct CDR3 sequences in total; around 11% of them show up just once. Jointly, the top ten make up approximately 0.5% of the sample.

The sequence came from a male donor with ankylosing spondylitis. Sample: blood, either unsorted or a sorted T cell fraction (not recorded which).

The base sequence is TGCAGCGCAGGAGTAAGTCAAGAGACCCAGTACTTC. Translated, it reads CSAGVSQETQYF. The sequence joins TRBV29-1 to TRBJ2-5; the D gene cannot be resolved reliably. Based on the germline V gene, the CDR1 and CDR2 sequences are SQVTM and ANQGSEA. V sheds 7 bases and J sheds 2 bases, leaving 11 bases between their ends. The CDR3 covers 12 residues, taking in both the cysteine and the phenylalanine. The DNA shown is the 36-base CDR3, in frame from base 1.